The 10 T cell receptor beta chains presented below share a single source sample, sequenced in a study of blood T cell repertoires in COVID-19. TCRdb keeps only in-frame clones here, not all; method: immunoSEQ multiplex PCR. The sample has under 300,000 clones, 80% to 90% seen once. The sample comprised peripheral blood. All receptors come from a woman in her sixties or seventies with COVID-19, enrolled during active disease.

V usage is TRBV15 and J usage is TRBJ1-1; D gene unclear. The CDR3 totals 13 residues. Trimming took 6 bases from V and 0 from J, leaving 8 bases between them. The germline CDR1 and CDR2 sequences are LNHNV and YYDKDF (reference sequence). CDR3 nucleotides: TGTGCCACCAGGCCGAGGCTGAACACTGAAGCTTTCTTT. Residues: CATRPRLNTEAFF.

V usage is TRBV5-1 and J usage is TRBJ2-7; the match to TRBD1 covers 7 bases. The V segment lost 0 bases and the J segment 3 bases; nucleotides outside the gene matches: 9. The CDR3 spans 16 residues. Per the germline V gene, CDR1 is SGHRS and CDR2 is YFSETQ. The chain's CDR3 is CASSLARQGGLYEQYF. CDR3 coding DNA: TGCGCCAGCAGCTTGGCCCGACAAGGGGGCCTCTACGAGCAGTACTTC.

The chain carries TRBV10-1 and TRBJ1-6; possible D gene TRBD1, 5 bases. V was shortened by 3 bases and J by 5 bases, with 14 bases between the two germline ends. This CDR3 has 16 residues. CDR1 is WNHNN, CDR2 SYGVQD, per germline (reference sequence). For the CDR3, the DNA is TGCGCCAGCAGTGAAAGACAACCAGGGAATAATTCACCCCTCCACTTT. This codes for CASSERQPGNNSPLHF.

The genes are TRBV6-2 or TRBV6-3 and TRBJ1-5, with D perhaps matching TRBD1 (5 bases). Trimming pared 2 bases from V and 0 bases from J, leaving 8 bases between. CDR3 length: 15 amino acids. Germline CDR1 and CDR2: MNHEY and SVGEGT. CDR3 DNA: TGTGCCAGCAGTTACAGGGGATCTAGCAATCAGCCCCAGCATTTT. As protein: CASSYRGSSNQPQHF.

The chain combines TRBV13 with TRBJ2-7; tentatively, D is TRBD1 (6 bases). Germline V gene data show CDR1 as PRHDT and CDR2 as FYEKMQ (reference sequence). Trimming pared 3 bases from V and 5 bases from J, leaving 17 bases between. This CDR3 contains 15 residues. CDR3 loop: CASSFTGSGLDEQYF. DNA for the CDR3: TGTGCCAGCAGCTTTACAGGGTCCGGGCTCGACGAGCAGTACTTC.

The rearrangement uses TRBV7-9 and TRBJ1-2; weak D call: TRBD1 (6 bases). V dropped 4 bases and J dropped 6 bases, with 9 bases sitting between them. CDR3 length: 12 amino acids. Germline V gene data show CDR1 as SEHNR and CDR2 as FQNEAQ (reference sequence). DNA of the CDR3: TGTGCCAGCAGCTCATACAGGGATGGCTACACCTTC. Protein product: CASSSYRDGYTF.

This sequence joins TRBV3-1 (or the pseudogene TRBV3-2) and TRBJ2-2, with D tentatively TRBD1 (6 bases). There are 15 residues in the CDR3. Trimming removed 4 bases at V and 1 base at J, with 10 bases between. The V gene's germline CDR1 is LGHDT and CDR2 YNNKEL (reference sequence). The CDR3 DNA sequence: TGTGCCAGCAGCCCGACGACAGGGAACACCGGGGAGCTGTTTTTT. It specifies CASSPTTGNTGELFF.

This clone was found once. The V gene is TRBV5-8, the J gene TRBJ2-1; 8 bases agree with TRBD2. V lost 1 base and J lost 7; bases outside the gene matches: 4. CDR1 is SGHTS and CDR2 is YDEGEE in the germline V gene. This CDR3 has 14 amino acids. The CDR3 loop reads CASSLRGGLNEQFF. DNA for the CDR3: TGTGCCAGCAGCTTGCGGGGGGGCCTTAATGAGCAGTTCTTC.

This clone was seen a few times. The gene calls are TRBV4-1 and TRBJ2-5; 9 bases map to TRBD2. Looked up from germline, CDR1 is MGHRA and CDR2 is YSYEKL. Trimming at V came to 1 base and at J to 5 bases, leaving 2 bases not matched to a gene. The CDR3 spans 14 residues. The CDR3 here is CASSQVAGDETQYF. In nucleotides, the CDR3 is TGCGCCAGCAGCCAAGTAGCGGGGGATGAGACCCAGTACTTC.

J is TRBJ2-1 and V is TRBV15, with 10 bases that match TRBD2. The V gene's germline CDR1 is LNHNV and CDR2 YYDKDF (reference sequence). The CDR3 length is 17 residues. V was clipped by 1 base and J by 7 bases; unmatched bases: 10. This CDR3 reads CATSRGSAGGPGNEQFF. The CDR3 DNA reads as TGTGCCACCAGCAGAGGCTCAGCGGGGGGGCCTGGAAATGAGCAGTTCTTC.